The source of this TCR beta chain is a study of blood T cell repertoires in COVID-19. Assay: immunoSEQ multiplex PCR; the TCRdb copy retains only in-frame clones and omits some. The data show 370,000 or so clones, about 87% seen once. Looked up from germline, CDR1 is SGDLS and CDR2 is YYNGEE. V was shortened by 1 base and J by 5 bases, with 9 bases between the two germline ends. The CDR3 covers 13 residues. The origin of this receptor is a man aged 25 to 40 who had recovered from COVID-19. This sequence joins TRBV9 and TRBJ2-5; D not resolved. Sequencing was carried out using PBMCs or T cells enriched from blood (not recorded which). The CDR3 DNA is TGTGCCAGCAGCGTATTCGACGGGGAGACCCAGTACTTC. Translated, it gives CASSVFDGETQYF.